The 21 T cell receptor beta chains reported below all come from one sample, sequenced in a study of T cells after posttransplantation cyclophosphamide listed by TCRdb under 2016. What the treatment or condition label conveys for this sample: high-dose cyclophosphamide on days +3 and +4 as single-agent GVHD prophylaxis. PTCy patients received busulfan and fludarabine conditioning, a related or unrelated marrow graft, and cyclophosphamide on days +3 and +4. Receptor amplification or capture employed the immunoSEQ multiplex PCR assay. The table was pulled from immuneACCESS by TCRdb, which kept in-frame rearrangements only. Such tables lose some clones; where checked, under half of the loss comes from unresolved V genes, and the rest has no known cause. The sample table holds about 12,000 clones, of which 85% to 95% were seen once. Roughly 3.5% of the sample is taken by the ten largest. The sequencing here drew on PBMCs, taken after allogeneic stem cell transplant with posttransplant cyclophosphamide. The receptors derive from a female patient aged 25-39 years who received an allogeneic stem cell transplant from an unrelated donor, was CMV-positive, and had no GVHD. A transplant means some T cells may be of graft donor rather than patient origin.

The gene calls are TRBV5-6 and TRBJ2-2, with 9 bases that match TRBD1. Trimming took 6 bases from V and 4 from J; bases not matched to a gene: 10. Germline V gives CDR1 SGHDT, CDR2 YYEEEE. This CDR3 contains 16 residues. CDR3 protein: CASNPNRGRATGELFF. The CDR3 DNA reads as TGTGCCAGCAACCCGAACAGGGGGCGCGCCACCGGGGAGCTGTTTTTT.

CDR3 bases: TGTGCCAGCAGCTTAGGGGCGGGGACAGATACGCAGTATTTT. Translated: CASSLGAGTDTQYF. The chain carries TRBV11-3 and TRBJ2-3, with D perhaps TRBD2 (6 bases). The CDR3 runs to 14 residues. The V and J ends lost 1 base and 3 bases respectively, with 8 bases between them. Germline CDR1 is SGHNT and CDR2 is YENEEA.

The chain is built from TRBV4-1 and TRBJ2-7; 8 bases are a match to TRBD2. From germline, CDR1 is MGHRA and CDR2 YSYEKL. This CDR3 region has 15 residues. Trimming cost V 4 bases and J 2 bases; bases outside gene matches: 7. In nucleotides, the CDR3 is TGCGCCAGCAGCCCCCCCCAGCGGGGGACCTACGAGCAGTACTTC. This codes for CASSPPQRGTYEQYF.

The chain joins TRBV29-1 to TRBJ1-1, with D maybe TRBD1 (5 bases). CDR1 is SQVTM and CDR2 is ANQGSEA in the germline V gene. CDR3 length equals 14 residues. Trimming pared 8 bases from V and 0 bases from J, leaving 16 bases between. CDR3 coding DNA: TGCAGCACCGACCTGGGGGGAGTGAACACTGAAGCTTTCTTT. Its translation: CSTDLGGVNTEAFF.

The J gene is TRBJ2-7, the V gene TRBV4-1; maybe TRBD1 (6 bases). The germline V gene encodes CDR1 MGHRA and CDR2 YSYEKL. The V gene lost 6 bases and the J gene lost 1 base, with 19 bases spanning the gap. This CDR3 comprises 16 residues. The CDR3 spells CASSPGGGRTSYEQYF. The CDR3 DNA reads TGCGCCAGCAGTCCCGGTGGGGGCCGCACTTCCTACGAGCAGTACTTC.

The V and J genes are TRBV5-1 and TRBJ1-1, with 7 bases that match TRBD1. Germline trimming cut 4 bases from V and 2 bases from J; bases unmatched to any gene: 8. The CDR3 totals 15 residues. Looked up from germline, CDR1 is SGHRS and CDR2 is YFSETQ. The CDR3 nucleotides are TGCGCCAGCAGCGGCCTCTACAGGGGAAACACTGAAGCTTTCTTT. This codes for CASSGLYRGNTEAFF.

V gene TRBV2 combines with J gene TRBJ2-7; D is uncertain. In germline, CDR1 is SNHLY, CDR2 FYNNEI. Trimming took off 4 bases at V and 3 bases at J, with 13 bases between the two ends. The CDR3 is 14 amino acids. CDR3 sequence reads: CASSVSRRGYEQYF. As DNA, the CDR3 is TGTGCCAGCAGTGTTTCGAGGCGAGGCTACGAGCAGTACTTC.

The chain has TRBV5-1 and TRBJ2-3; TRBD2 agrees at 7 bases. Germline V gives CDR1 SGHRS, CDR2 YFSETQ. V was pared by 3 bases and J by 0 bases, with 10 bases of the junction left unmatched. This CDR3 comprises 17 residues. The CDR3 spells CASSWRGSLGSTDTQYF. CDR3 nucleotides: TGCGCCAGCAGCTGGCGCGGGAGTCTCGGGAGCACAGATACGCAGTATTTT.

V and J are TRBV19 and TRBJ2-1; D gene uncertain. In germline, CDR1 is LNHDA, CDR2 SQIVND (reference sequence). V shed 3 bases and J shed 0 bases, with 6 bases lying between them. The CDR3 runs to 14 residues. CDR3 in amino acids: CASSITSSYNEQFF. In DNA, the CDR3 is TGTGCCAGTAGTATCACGAGCTCCTACAATGAGCAGTTCTTC.

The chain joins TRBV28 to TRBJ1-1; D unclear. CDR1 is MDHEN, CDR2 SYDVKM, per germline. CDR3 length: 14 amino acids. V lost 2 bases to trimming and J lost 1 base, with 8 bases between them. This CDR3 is CASSLQAQNTEAFF. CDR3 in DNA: TGTGCCAGCAGTTTACAGGCCCAGAACACTGAAGCTTTCTTT.

CDR3: CASSSGNQPQHF. The CDR3 bases are TGTGCCAGCAGTTCGGGCAATCAGCCCCAGCATTTT. The chain has TRBV6-5 and TRBJ1-5; D is unresolved. The CDR3 sequence is 12 residues long. CDR1 MNHEY and CDR2 SVGAGI come from the germline V gene. Trimming pared 4 bases from V and 2 bases from J, leaving 3 bases between.

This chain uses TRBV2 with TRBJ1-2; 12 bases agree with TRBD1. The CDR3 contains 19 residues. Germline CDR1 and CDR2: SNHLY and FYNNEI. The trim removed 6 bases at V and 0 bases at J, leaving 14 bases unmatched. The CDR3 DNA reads TGTGCCAGCAGCCCAATGTCCCGGGACAGGGGGCAGGCTAACTATGGCTACACCTTC. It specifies CASSPMSRDRGQANYGYTF.

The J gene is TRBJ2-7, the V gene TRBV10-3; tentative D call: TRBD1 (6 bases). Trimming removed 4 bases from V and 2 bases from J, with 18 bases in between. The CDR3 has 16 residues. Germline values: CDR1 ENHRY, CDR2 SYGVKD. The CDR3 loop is CAISGAPGHYPYEQYF. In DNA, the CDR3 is TGTGCCATCAGTGGGGCTCCGGGACACTATCCCTACGAGCAGTACTTC.

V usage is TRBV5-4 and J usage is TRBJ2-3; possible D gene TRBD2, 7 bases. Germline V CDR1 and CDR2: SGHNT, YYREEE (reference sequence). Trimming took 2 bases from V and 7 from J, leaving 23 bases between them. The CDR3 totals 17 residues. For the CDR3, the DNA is TGTGCCAGCAGCTTTGTCGGGGGCGGGAGAATCATAAATACGCAGTATTTT. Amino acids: CASSFVGGGRIINTQYF.

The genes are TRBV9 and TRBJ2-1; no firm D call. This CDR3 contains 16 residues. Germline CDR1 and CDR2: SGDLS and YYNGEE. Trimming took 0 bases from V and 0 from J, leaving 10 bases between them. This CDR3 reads CASSVGLFSSYNEQFF. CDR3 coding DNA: TGTGCCAGCAGCGTAGGTCTGTTTAGCTCCTACAATGAGCAGTTCTTC.

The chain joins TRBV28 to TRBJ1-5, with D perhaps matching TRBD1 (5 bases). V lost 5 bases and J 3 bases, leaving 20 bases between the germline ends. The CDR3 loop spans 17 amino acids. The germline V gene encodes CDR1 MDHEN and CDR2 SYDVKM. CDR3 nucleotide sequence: TGTGCCAGCAGTAGGATGGGACGGAGGGAAGTCAATCAGCCCCAGCATTTT. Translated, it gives CASSRMGRREVNQPQHF. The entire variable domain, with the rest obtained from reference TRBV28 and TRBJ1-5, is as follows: DVKVTQSSRYLVKRTGEKVFLECVQDMDHENMFWYRQDPGLGLRLIYFSYDVKMKEKGDIPEGYSVSREKKERFSLILESASTNQTSMYLCASSRMGRREVNQPQHFGDGTRLSIL.

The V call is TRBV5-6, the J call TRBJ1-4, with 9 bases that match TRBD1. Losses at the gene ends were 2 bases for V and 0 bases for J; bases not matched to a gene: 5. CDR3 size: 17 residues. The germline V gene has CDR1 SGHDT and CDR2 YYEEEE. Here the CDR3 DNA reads TGTGCCAGCAGCTTACCGGGACAGGGTGCAACTAATGAAAAACTGTTTTTT. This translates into CASSLPGQGATNEKLFF.

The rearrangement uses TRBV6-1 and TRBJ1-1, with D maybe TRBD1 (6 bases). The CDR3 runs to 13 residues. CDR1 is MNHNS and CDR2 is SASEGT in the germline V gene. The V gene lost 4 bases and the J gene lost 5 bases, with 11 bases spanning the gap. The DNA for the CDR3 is TGTGCCAGCAGTGCCGACAGGAATACTGAAGCTTTCTTT. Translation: CASSADRNTEAFF.

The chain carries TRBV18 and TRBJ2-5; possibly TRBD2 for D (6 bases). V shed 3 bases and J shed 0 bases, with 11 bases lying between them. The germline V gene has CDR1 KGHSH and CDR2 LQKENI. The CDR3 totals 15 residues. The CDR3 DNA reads TGTGCCAGCTCACCCCTGGGGGGTTACCAAGAGACCCAGTACTTC. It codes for CASSPLGGYQETQYF.

For the CDR3, the DNA is TGTGCCAGCAGTTTGGGCCTCTCGGGACAGTTTAACTATGGCTACACCTTC. Protein: CASSLGLSGQFNYGYTF. The chain carries TRBV28 and TRBJ1-2; 7 bases are shared with TRBD1. V was pared by 3 bases and J by 1 base, with 11 bases of the junction left unmatched. Germline V gives CDR1 MDHEN, CDR2 SYDVKM. The CDR3 covers 17 residues.

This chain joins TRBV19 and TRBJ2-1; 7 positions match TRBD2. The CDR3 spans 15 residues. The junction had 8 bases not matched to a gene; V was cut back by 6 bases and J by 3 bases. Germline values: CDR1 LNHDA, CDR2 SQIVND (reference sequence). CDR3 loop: CASSVTSHFYNEQFF. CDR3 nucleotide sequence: TGTGCCAGTAGCGTGACTAGCCACTTCTACAATGAGCAGTTCTTC.